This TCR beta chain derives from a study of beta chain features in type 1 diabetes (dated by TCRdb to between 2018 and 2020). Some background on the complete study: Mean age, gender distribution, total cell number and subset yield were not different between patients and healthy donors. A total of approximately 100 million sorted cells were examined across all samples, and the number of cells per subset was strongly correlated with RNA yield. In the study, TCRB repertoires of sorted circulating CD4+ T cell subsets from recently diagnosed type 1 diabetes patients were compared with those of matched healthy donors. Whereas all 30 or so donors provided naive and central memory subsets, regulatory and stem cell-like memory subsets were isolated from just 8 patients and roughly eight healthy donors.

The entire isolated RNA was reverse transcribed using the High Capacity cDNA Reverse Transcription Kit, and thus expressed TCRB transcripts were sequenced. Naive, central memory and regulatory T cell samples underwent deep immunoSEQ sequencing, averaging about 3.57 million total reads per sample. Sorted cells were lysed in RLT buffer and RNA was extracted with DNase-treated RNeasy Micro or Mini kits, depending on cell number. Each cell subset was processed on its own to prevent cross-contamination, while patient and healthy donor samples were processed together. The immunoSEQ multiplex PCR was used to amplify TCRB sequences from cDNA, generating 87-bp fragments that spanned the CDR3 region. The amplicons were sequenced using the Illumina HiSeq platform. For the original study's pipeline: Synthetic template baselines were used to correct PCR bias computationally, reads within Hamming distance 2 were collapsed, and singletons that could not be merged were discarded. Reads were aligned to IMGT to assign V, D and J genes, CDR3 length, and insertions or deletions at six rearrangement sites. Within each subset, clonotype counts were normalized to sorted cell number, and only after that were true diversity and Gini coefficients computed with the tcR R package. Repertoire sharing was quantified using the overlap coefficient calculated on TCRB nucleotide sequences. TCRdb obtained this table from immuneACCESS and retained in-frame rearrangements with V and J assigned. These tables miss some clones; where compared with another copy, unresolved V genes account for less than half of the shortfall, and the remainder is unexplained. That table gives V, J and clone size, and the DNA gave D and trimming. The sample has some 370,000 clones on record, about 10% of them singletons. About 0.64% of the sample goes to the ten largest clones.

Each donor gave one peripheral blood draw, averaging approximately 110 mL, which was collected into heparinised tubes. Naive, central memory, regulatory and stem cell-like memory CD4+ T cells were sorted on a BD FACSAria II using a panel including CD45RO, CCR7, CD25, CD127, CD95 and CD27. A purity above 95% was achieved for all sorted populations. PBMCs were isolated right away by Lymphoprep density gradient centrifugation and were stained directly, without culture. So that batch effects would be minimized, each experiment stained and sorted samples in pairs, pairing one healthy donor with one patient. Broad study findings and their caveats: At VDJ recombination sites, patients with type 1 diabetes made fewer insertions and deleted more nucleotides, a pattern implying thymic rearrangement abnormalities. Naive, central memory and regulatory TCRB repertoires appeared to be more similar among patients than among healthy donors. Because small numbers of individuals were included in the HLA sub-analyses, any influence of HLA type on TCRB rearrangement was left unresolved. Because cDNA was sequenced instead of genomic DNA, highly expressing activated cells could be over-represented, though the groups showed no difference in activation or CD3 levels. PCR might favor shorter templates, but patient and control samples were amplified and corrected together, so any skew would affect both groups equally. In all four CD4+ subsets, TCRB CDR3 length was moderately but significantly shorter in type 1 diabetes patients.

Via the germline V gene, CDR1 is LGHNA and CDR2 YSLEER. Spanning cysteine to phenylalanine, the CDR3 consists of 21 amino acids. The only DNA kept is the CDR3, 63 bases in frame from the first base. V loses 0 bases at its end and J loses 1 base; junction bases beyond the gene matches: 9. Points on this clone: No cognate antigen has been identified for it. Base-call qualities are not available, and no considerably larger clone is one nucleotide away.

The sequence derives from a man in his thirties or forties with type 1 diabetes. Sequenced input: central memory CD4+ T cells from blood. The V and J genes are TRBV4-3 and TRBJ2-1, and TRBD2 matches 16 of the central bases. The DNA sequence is TGCGCCAGCAGCCAAGACCGTAGGGGACTAGCGGGAGGGCCTTCCTACAATGAGCAGTTCTTC. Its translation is CASSQDRRGLAGGPSYNEQFF.